The clone carrying this T cell receptor (beta chain) has only one observation. Antigen specificity is unknown. The data are from a study of long-term antiretroviral therapy in people with HIV. Study-wide points: In HIV, the repertoires covered a tighter span of CDR3 lengths than in controls.

Germline CDR1 LNHDA, CDR2 SQIVND (reference sequence). The CDR3 contains 14 residues. The V end was cut by 3 bases, the J end by 0 bases, with 8 bases between. The authors ran the immunoSEQ assay, v3.0, at survey level. Per sample, sequencing targeted about 40,000-55,000 T-cell genomes. Clones were read by immunoSEQ multiplex PCR, and TCRdb kept only the in-frame ones, dropping some. The sample includes 14,000 or so clones, roughly three quarters of them seen just once. The chain has TRBV19 and TRBJ1-1, with TRBD1 as a possible D gene (5 bases). This clonotype was sampled from a man aged 35-49 years with HIV. Sample: unsorted PBMCs, taken 3.1 years after starting antiretroviral therapy. The CDR3 DNA is TGTGCCAGTAGTATTCAGGGCATGAACACTGAAGCTTTCTTT. This gives the protein CASSIQGMNTEAFF.